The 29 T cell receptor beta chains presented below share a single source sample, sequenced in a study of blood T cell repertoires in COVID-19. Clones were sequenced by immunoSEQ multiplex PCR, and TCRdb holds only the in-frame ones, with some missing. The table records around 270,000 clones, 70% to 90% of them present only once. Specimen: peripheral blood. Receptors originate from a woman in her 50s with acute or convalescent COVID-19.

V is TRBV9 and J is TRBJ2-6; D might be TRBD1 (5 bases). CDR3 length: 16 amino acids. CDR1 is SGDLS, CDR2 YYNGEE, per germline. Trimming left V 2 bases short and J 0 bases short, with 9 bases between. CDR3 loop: CASSVDRVSGANVLTF. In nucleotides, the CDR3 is TGTGCCAGCAGCGTCGACAGAGTCTCTGGGGCCAACGTCCTGACTTTC.

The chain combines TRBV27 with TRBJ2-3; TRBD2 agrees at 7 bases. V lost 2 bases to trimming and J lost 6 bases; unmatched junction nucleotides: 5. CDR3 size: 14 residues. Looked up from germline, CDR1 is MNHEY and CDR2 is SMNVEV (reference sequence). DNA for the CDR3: TGTGCCAGCAGTTTAGGGCAGGGAGGGGATACGCAGTATTTT. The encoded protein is CASSLGQGGDTQYF.

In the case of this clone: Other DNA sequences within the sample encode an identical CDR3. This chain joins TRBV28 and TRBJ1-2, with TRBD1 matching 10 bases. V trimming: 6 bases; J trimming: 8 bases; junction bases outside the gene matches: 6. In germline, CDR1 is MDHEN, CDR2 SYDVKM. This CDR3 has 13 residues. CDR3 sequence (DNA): TGTGCCAGCAGCCCCGGGACAGGGGACGGCTACACCTTC. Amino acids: CASSPGTGDGYTF.

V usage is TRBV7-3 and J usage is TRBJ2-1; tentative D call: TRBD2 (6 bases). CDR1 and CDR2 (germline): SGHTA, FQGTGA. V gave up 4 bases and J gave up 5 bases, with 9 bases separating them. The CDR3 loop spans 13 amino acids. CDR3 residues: CASSWRGDNEQFF. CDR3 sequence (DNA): TGTGCCAGCAGCTGGCGGGGTGACAATGAGCAGTTCTTC.

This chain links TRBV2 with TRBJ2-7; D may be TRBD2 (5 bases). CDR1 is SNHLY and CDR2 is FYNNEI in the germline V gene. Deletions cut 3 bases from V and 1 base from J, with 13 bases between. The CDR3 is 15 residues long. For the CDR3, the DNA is TGTGCCAGCAGTGACCTGGGGTCGGGATCCTACGAGCAGTACTTC. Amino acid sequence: CASSDLGSGSYEQYF.

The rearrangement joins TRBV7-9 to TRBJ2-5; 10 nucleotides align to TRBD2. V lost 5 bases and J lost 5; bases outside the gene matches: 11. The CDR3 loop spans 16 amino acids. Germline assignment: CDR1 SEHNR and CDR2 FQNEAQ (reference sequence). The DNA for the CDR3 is TGTGCCAGCAGCCCGAGAGCGGGAGGGCCGCGGGAGACCCAGTACTTC. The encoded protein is CASSPRAGGPRETQYF.

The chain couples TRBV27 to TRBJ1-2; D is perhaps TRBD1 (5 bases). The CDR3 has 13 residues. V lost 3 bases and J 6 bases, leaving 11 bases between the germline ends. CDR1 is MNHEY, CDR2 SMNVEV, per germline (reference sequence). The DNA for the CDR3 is TGTGCCAGCAGTTTTAGTCGGGGGGATGGCTACACCTTC. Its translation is CASSFSRGDGYTF.

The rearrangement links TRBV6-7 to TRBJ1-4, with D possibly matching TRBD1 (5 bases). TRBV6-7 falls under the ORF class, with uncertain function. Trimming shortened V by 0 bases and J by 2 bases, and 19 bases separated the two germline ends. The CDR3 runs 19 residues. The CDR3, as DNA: TGTGCCAGCAGTTACTCCGGGGGGTGGCCGGGTTCGACTAATGAAAAACTGTTTTTT. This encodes CASSYSGGWPGSTNEKLFF.

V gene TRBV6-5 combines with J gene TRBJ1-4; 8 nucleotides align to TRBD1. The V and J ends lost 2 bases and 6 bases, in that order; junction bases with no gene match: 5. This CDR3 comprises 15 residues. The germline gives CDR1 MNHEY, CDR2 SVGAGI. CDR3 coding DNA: TGTGCCAGCAGTTACCCCCAGGGGGCCGATGAAAAACTGTTTTTT. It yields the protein CASSYPQGADEKLFF.

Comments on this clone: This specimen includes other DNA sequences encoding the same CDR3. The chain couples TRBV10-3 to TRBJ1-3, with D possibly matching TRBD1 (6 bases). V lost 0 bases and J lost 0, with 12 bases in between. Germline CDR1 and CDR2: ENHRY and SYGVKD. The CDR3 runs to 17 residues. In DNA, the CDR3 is TGTGCCATCAGTGAGTCGGTGACAGGAGTCTCTGGAAACACCATATATTTT. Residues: CAISESVTGVSGNTIYF.

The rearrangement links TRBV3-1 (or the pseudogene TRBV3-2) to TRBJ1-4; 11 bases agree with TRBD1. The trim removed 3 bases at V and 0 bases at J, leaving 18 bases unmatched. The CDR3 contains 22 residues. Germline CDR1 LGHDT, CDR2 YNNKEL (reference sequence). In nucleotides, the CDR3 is TGTGCCAGCAGCCAGGCCCCAAACCGGGACAGGGGGGATTATTCAACTAATGAAAAACTGTTTTTT. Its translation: CASSQAPNRDRGDYSTNEKLFF.

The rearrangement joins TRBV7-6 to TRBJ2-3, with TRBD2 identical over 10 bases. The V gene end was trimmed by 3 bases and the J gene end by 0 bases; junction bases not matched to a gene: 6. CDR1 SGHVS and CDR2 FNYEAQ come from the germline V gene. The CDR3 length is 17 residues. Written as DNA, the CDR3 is TGTGCCAGCAGCTTCTTGACGACTAGCGGGAGCACAGATACGCAGTATTTT. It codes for CASSFLTTSGSTDTQYF.

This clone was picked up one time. The CDR3 spells CASKKSSGANVLTF. CDR3 coding DNA: TGTGCCAGCAAGAAGAGCTCTGGGGCCAACGTCCTGACTTTC. This chain connects TRBV2 to TRBJ2-6; D gene uncertain. Between the trimmed V and J ends, which lost 7 bases and 0 bases, there was a span of 7 bases. The germline CDR1 and CDR2 sequences are SNHLY and FYNNEI. The CDR3 totals 14 residues.

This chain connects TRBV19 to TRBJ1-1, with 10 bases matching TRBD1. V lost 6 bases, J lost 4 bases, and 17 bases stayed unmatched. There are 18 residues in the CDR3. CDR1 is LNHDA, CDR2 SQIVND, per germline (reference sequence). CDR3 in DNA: TGTGCCAGTAGGGCTATCCGAGACAGGGGGCTTGGGAGCACTGAAGCTTTCTTT. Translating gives CASRAIRDRGLGSTEAFF.

Here the CDR3 DNA reads TGTGCCAGCAGCCCCCGACTAGATTACAATGAGCAGTTCTTC. It encodes CASSPRLDYNEQFF. The V and J genes are TRBV7-8 and TRBJ2-1; maybe TRBD2 (6 bases). The CDR3 has 14 amino acids. The V gene lost 5 bases and the J gene lost 4 bases, with 12 bases spanning the gap. Germline CDR1 reads SGHVS; CDR2 reads FQNEAQ.

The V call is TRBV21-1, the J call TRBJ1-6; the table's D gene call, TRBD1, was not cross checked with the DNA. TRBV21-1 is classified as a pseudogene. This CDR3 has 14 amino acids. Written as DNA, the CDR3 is TGTGCCAGCAGCAAGACAGAGTATAATTCACCCCTCCACTTT. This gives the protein CASSKTEYNSPLHF.

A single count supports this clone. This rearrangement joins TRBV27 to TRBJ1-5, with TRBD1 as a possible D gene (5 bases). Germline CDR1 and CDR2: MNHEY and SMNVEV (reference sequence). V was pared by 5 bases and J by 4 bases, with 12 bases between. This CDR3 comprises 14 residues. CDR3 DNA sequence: TGTGCCAGCAGTGAAACAAAGGGGAATCAGCCCCAGCATTTT. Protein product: CASSETKGNQPQHF.

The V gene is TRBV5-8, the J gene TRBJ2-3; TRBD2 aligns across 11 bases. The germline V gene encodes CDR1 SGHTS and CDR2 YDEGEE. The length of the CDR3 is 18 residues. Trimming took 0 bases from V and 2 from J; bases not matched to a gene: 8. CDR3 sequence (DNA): TGTGCCAGCAGCTTGGAGGTCGGGGGACTAGCGGTCACAGATACGCAGTATTTT. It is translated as CASSLEVGGLAVTDTQYF.

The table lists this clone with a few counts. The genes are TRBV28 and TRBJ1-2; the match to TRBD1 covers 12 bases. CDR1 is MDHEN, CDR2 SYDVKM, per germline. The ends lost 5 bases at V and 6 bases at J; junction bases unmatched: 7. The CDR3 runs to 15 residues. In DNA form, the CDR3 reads TGTGCCAGCAGTGGGGACAGGGGGCGTCGGGATGGCTACACCTTC. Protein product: CASSGDRGRRDGYTF.

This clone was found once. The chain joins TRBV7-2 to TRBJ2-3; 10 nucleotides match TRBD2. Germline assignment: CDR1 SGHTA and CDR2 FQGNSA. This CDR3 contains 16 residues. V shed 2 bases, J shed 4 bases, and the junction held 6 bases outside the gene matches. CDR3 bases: TGTGCCAGCAGCTTAAGGGGACTAGCGATCGCAGATACGCAGTATTTT. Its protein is CASSLRGLAIADTQYF.

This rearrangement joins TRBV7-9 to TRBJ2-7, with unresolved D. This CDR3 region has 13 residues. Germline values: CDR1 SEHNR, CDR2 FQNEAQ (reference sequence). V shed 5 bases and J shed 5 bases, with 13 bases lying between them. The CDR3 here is CASSPDIGHEQYF. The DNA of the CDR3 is TGTGCCAGCAGCCCCGACATTGGCCACGAGCAGTACTTC.

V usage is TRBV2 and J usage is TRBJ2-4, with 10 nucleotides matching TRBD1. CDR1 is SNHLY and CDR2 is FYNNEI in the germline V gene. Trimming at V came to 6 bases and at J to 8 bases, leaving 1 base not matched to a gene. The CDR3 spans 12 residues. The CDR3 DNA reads TGTGCCAGCAGGGGGACAGGGGACATTCAGTACTTC. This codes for CASRGTGDIQYF.

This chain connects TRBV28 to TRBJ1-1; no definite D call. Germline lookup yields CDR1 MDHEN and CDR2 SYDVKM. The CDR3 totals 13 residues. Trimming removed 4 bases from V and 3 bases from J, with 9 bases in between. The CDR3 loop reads CASSSGRYTEAFF. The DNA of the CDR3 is TGTGCCAGCAGTTCCGGGAGGTACACTGAAGCTTTCTTT.

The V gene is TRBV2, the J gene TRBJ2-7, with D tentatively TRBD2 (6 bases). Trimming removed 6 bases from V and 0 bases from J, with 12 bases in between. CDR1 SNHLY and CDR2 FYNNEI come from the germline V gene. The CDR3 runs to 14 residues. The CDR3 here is CASRLGGNSYEQYF. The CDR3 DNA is TGTGCCAGCAGGCTGGGCGGGAACTCCTACGAGCAGTACTTC.

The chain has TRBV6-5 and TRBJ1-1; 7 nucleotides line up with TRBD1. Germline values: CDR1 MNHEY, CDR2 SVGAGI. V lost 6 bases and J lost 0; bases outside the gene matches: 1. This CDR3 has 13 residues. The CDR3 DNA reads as TGTGCCAGCAGAACAGGGGTGAACACTGAAGCTTTCTTT. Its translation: CASRTGVNTEAFF.

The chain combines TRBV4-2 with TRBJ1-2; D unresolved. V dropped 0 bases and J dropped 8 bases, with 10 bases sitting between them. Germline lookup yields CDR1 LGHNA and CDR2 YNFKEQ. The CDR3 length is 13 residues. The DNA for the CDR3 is TGTGCCAGCAGCCAAGAGTTCCCGGAGGGCTACACCTTC. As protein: CASSQEFPEGYTF.

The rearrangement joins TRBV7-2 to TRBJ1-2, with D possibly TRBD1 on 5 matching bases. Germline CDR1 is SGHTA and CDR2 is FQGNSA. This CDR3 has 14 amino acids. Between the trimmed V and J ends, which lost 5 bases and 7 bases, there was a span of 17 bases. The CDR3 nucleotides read TGTGCCAGCAGCGTCGGACACACTCCCGGTGGCTACACCTTC. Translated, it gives CASSVGHTPGGYTF.

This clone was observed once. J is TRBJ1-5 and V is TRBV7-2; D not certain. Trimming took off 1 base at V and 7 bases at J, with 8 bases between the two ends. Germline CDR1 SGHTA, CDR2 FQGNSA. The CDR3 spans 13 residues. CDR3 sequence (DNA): TGTGCCAGCAGCTTAGATTGGGAGCAGCCCCAGCATTTT. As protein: CASSLDWEQPQHF.

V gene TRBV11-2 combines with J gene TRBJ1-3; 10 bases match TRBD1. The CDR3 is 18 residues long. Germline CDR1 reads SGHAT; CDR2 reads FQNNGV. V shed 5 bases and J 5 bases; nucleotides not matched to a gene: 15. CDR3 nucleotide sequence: TGTGCCAGCAGCCTCCTTACCCGATTGACAGGGGGCCGAAACACCATATATTTT. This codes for CASSLLTRLTGGRNTIYF.